This T cell receptor (beta chain) was obtained from a study of T cell clonality in common variable immunodeficiency. Broader study findings: Reportedly, TCR beta sequences from common variable immunodeficiency showed fewer deletions and N-nucleotide insertions.

The CVID group had roughly 15 females and about 29 males, mean age roughly 39. Most patients and controls had Caucasian heritage. No CVID subject was ill or on immunomodulatory drugs when sampled. Generated by immunoSEQ multiplex PCR, the TCRdb table keeps only in-frame clones and is missing some. The sample contains almost 20,000 clones, none occurring once; 2.5% to 3% lies in the top ten. In its sample, this clone was seen many times. Its antigen is not known. Read sequence stops 3 residues before the CDR3 end, and the germline J gene provides the missing end. CDR3 length equals 15 residues. The germline V gene has CDR1 LNHDA and CDR2 SQIVND (reference sequence). V was clipped by 3 bases and J by 4 bases, with 15 bases between them.

Sequencing input: peripheral blood mononuclear cells. The sequence was obtained from a human donor with common variable immunodeficiency. The rearrangement joins TRBV19 to TRBJ2-5, with a tentative D call TRBD1 (7 bases). CDR3 protein: CASSIKSQGGETQYF. The DNA read from the CDR3 is TGTGCCAGTAGTATCAAATCGCAGGGGGGAGAGACC.